The clone carrying this T cell receptor (beta chain) was observed a handful of times. This record belongs to a study of CD8+CD57+ T cells in acquired aplastic anemia. Patients picked for sequencing had shown CD8+CD57+ cell expansion detected by flow cytometry. Severe acquired aplastic anemia was the diagnosis recorded for all patients. CDR3 and TCR beta VDJ profiling relied on genomic DNA as the template. TCRdb redid the calling of the reads with MiXCR, one entry per CDR3 protein. The table includes some 180,000 distinct CDR3 sequences, roughly three fifths detected once. Looked up from germline, CDR1 is DFQATT and CDR2 is SNEGSKA (reference sequence). The CDR3 loop spans 12 amino acids. V lost 6 bases, J lost 9 bases, and 4 bases stayed unmatched.

The sequence came from a human donor with aplastic anemia. The chain is built from TRBV20-1 and TRBJ1-5; 11 nucleotides agree with TRBD1. Sequences were obtained from sorted CD4+, CD8+, or CD8+CD57+ T cells (not recorded which) from PBMCs. The CDR3 loop reads CSAGTGGGPQHF. CDR3 bases: TGCAGTGCAGGGACAGGGGGTGGGCCCCAGCATTTT.